The entry that follows covers one T cell receptor beta chain sequence. Its antigen is as yet unknown. This record belongs to a study of cytomegalovirus exposure and HLA in healthy donors. Notes on the study in general: A list of approximately 160 TCR beta chains associated with cytomegalovirus was given.

The primer mix had 60 Vbeta and 13 Jbeta primers. The data were produced by immunoSEQ multiplex PCR, yet TCRdb's version contains in-frame clones alone and is incomplete. The table includes 200,000 to 250,000 clones, over 65% detected once. The V gene end was trimmed by 3 bases and the J gene end by 4 bases; junction bases not matched to a gene: 7. Germline loops: CDR1 MNHEY, CDR2 SMNVEV (reference sequence). This CDR3 contains 16 residues. The sequence was collected from a man aged 18-30 years in good health and CMV-seronegative. The chain is built from TRBV27 and TRBJ2-7; 12 positions match TRBD2. Input material: PBMCs. CDR3 in DNA: TGTGCCAGCAGTTTGTTGGCGACTAGCGGGAGTTACGAGCAGTACTTC. This gives the protein CASSLLATSGSYEQYF.